The clone carrying this T cell receptor beta chain is medium-sized within its sample. Its specificity is unknown. V lost 4 bases to trimming and J lost 4 bases; unmatched junction nucleotides: 5. Germline CDR1 MNHEY, CDR2 SMNVEV (reference sequence). The length of the CDR3 is 14 residues. This sample is drawn from a study of beta chain features in type 1 diabetes. Points from the study as a whole: All four CD4+ subsets of Type 1 diabetes patients contained TCRB CDR3s that were moderately but significantly shorter. The study found fewer insertions and more deletions at VDJ junctions in type 1 diabetes patients.

The entirety of the isolated RNA underwent reverse transcription, so expressed TCRB transcripts were sequenced. Measured with immunoSEQ multiplex PCR; TCRdb has only the in-frame clones, and not every one. The sample lists about 15,000 clones, over 55% occurring once. The rearrangement joins TRBV27 to TRBJ2-5, with 8 bases aligning to TRBD1. This clonotype was sampled from a man aged 25-45 years with type 1 diabetes. Sequencing was performed on Tregs from blood. CDR3: CASSSLTGGETQYF. CDR3 DNA sequence: TGTGCCAGCAGTTCACTCACAGGGGGAGAGACCCAGTACTTC.